The clone carrying this T cell receptor beta chain was seen repeatedly, ten times or more. TCR beta cDNA came from roughly 0.45 ug total RNA, primed with a constant-region primer. ARM-PCR was slightly modified, and three nested multiplex PCR rounds with it gave rise to the TCR beta libraries. The two initial PCR rounds, about 9 cycles each, used TRBV1-TRBV30 forward and C-beta reverse primers. Each CDR3 protein is one row after TCRdb ran MiXCR on the multiplex PCR reads. The sample records around 100,000 distinct CDR3 sequences, 55% to 75% being singletons. This sample was included in a study of tumor-infiltrating lymphocytes in primary liver carcinoma. Study details: Sample yields of productive TCRbeta reads, ranging from roughly 3.65 to 7.13 million, were similar across tissue types.

V was shortened by 8 bases and J by 7 bases, with 15 bases between the two germline ends. This CDR3 spans 13 amino acids. Extraction of RNA together with DNA used about 17-30 mg of unsorted bulk tissue. The chain links TRBV12-3 or TRBV12-4 to TRBJ1-5; D unresolved. The material sequenced was liver tumor tissue from sampling region 5. Subset: tumor region T5, tumor centre. The source is an older woman with primary liver carcinoma and hepatitis B virus infection. The CDR3 DNA reads as TGTGCCAGCTGCCTCGAAAGGCTACAGCCCCAGCATTTT. It encodes CASCLERLQPQHF.